This TCR beta chain stems from a study of shared clonotypes between healthy human individuals. Turning to the study itself: Used for every donor were three CD4 naive, three CD4 memory, two CD8 naive and one CD8 memory plate. Study outcomes and limitations: An anticipated effect of sequencing depth on clonotype sharing among donors was recognized.

The repertoire was sequenced with immunoSEQ multiplex PCR; TCRdb's copy has only in-frame clones and lacks some. The sample contains approximately 640,000 clones, 72% of which appear only once. Of note for this clone: The antigen remains unidentified.

Trimming removed 3 bases from V and 3 bases from J; junction bases left unmatched: 1. Germline CDR1 is LNHDA and CDR2 is SQIVND (reference sequence). There are 14 residues in the CDR3. This chain joins TRBV19 and TRBJ2-2; 7 bases are shared with TRBD1. The sequence was obtained from a woman aged 25 to 39 in good health. The specimen was memory CD4+ T cells sorted from blood. Subset: CD45RA-negative fraction. CDR3 nucleotide sequence: TGTGCCAGTAGTATGGGACAGTACACCGGGGAGCTGTTTTTT. Its translation is CASSMGQYTGELFF.